This T cell receptor (beta chain) was profiled in a study of metastatic and nonmetastatic thyroid tumors. Study in general: Repertoires from blood and tumor or nodule tissue of malignant and benign thyroid patients were compared. Study outcomes and limitations: Compared with benign nodules, malignant thyroid tumors were reported to have significantly higher TCR beta diversity in both blood and tumor.

Original data processing: For papillary thyroid cancer, a distant-metastasis classifier was constructed from CDR3 differences observed across clinicopathological groups. TCRdb redid the clone calls on the PCR reads using MiXCR. The V and J calls here are based on TCRdb, not the publication. The sample lists roughly 18,000 clones; over 25% were seen once. Treatment of any kind had been given to no patient before thyroid surgery. V lost 4 bases and J 5 bases, leaving 22 bases between the germline ends. Germline loops: CDR1 SGHRS, CDR2 YFSETQ. The CDR3 sequence is 16 residues long. Worth noting for this clone: The antigen remains unidentified.

The TCR sequence derives from a male donor with papillary thyroid cancer or a benign thyroid nodule (not recorded which). Some clones in this sample may be carry-over from other donors' samples. The specimen sequenced was tumor tissue. This chain connects TRBV5-1 to TRBJ2-7; D call uncertain. The CDR3 loop reads CASSPPPRQGSNEQYF. DNA for the CDR3: TGCGCCAGCAGCCCCCCCCCACGACAAGGGTCTAACGAGCAGTACTTC.